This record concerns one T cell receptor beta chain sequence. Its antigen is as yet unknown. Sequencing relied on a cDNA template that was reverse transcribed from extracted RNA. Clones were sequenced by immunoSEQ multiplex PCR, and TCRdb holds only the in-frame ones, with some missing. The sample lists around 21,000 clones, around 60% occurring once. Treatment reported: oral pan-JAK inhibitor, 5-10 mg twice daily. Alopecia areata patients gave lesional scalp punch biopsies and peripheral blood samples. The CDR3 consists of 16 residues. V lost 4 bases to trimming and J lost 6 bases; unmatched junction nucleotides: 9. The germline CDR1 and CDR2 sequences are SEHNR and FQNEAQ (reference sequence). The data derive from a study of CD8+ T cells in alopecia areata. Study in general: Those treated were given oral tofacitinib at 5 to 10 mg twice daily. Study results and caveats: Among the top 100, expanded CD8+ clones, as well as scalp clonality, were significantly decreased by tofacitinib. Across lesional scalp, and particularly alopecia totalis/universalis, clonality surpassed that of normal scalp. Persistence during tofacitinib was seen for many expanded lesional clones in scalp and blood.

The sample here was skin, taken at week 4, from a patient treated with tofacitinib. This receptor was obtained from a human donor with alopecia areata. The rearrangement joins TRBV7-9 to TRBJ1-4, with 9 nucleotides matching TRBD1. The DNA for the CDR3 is TGTGCCAGCAGCTCCCGATCCCGGGACAGGGATGAAAAACTGTTTTTT. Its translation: CASSSRSRDRDEKLFF.